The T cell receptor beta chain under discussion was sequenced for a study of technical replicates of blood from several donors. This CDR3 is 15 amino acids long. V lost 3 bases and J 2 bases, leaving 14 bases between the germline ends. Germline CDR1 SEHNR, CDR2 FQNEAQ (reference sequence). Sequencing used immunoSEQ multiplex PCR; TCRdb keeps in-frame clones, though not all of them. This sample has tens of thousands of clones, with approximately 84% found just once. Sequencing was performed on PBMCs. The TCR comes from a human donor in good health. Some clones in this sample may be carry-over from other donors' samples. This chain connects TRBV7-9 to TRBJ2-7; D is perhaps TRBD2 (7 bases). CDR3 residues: CASSFKGGQTYEQYF. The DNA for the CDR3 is TGTGCCAGCAGCTTTAAGGGGGGGCAAACCTACGAGCAGTACTTC. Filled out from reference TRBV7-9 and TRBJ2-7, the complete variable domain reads DTGVSQNPRHKITKRGQNVTFRCDPISEHNRLYWYRQTLGQGPEFLTYFQNEAQLEKSRLLSDRFSAERPKGSFSTLEIQRTEQGDSAMYLCASSFKGGQTYEQYFGPGTRLTVT.